The 31 T cell receptor beta chains reported below all come from one sample, sequenced in a study of CXCR3-negative and CXCR3-positive naive CD8 T cells. Study results and caveats: When CXCR3-positive naive cells were set against CXCR3-negative naive cells, the former had more hydrophobic TRB CDR3s.

Which antigens these TCRs recognize remains unknown. All TRB cDNA libraries came from 5' RACE performed with UMI labels. TCRdb reprocessed the 5' RACE reads and reports one entry per CDR3 protein, with no DNA. The sample data list some 120,000 distinct CDR3 sequences. The sequencing input was naive CXCR3+ CD8+ T cells from blood. The subset is: CD45RO-CCR7+CD27+CD95- naive CD8+ T cells expressing CXCR3 (TNR3+). Source of these receptors: a human donor in good health. Some clones in this sample may be carry-over from other donors' samples.

The chain recombines TRBV5-1 with TRBJ1-1; TCRdb names TRBD1, which stays unverified in the absence of DNA. Germline CDR1 SGHRS, CDR2 YFSETQ. This CDR3 spans 13 amino acids. CDR3 region: CASSFPTGAEAFF. The variable domain in full, completed from reference TRBV5-1 and TRBJ1-1, reads KAGVTQTPRYLIKTRGQQVTLSCSPISGHRSVSWYQQTPGQGLQFLFEYFSETQRNKGNFPGRFSGRQFSNSRSEMNVSTLELGDSALYLCASSFPTGAEAFFGQGTRLTVV.

The V gene is TRBV28, the J gene TRBJ1-2; the D gene TCRdb calls, TRBD1, cannot be checked with no DNA. CDR1 is MDHEN, CDR2 SYDVKM, per germline. The CDR3 is 17 residues long. CDR3 amino acids: CASSSIPTLGTDGGYTF.

V is TRBV10-2 and J is TRBJ1-1; TCRdb picks TRBD1, but there is no DNA to check that call. CDR1 is WSHSY and CDR2 is SAAADI in the germline V gene. CDR3 length: 17 residues. The CDR3 sequence: CASSESLVAGRNTEAFF.

V usage is TRBV5-6 and J usage is TRBJ2-1. This CDR3 region has 12 residues. Germline assignment: CDR1 SGHDT and CDR2 YYEEEE. CDR3 sequence: CASSWQGNEQFF.

The J gene is TRBJ1-1, the V gene TRBV28; absent DNA, TCRdb's TRBD1 call cannot be checked. The V gene's germline CDR1 is MDHEN and CDR2 SYDVKM. This CDR3 contains 18 residues. The CDR3: CASSPIPGTGVMNTEAFF.

The chain recombines TRBV20-1 with TRBJ2-1; the TRBD2 assignment by TCRdb is unverifiable without DNA. The CDR3 loop spans 14 amino acids. Germline values: CDR1 DFQATT, CDR2 SNEGSKA (reference sequence). The CDR3 spells CSAREQWESNEQFF.

The chain joins TRBV5-1 to TRBJ2-7; the TCRdb D gene call, TRBD1, has no DNA to confirm it. Germline CDR1 and CDR2: SGHRS and YFSETQ. This CDR3 region has 16 residues. The CDR3 is CASSVTGFSSSYEQYF.

This CDR3 reads CASYLTSYGYTF. The rearrangement links TRBV6-5 to TRBJ1-2. From germline, CDR1 is MNHEY and CDR2 SVGAGI. The length of the CDR3 is 12 residues.

This chain uses TRBV2 with TRBJ2-1. Germline-derived CDR1 and CDR2 are SNHLY and FYNNEI. This CDR3 is 14 amino acids long. This chain's CDR3 is CASSVGLPNNEQFF. Filled out from reference TRBV2 and TRBJ2-1, the complete variable domain reads EPEVTQTPSHQVTQMGQEVILRCVPISNHLYFYWYRQILGQKVEFLVSFYNNEISEKSEIFDDQFSVERPDGSNFTLKIRSTKLEDSAMYFCASSVGLPNNEQFFGPGTRLTVL.

The chain carries TRBV4-1 and TRBJ2-7; there is no DNA to check the TCRdb D call of TRBD1. The CDR3 contains 17 residues. The V gene's germline CDR1 is MGHRA and CDR2 YSYEKL. The CDR3 loop reads CASSQDPPRGLKYEQYF.

V gene TRBV19 combines with J gene TRBJ1-2; TCRdb returns TRBD1, unconfirmable since there is no DNA. Germline-derived CDR1 and CDR2 are LNHDA and SQIVND (reference sequence). CDR3 length equals 13 residues. The CDR3 is CASSGTGNYGYTF.

V is TRBV12-5 and J is TRBJ2-2. Germline loops: CDR1 LGHNT, CDR2 FRNRAP. The CDR3 is made up of 13 amino acids. CDR3 amino acids: CASGLNLTGELFF.

The chain recombines TRBV12-3 or TRBV12-4 with TRBJ1-4; TCRdb calls TRBD1, which cannot be checked without DNA. This CDR3 is built from 16 residues. CDR3 sequence: CASSPSQWGNGEKLFF.

The chain links TRBV4-3 to TRBJ2-1; TCRdb's assignment of TRBD1 cannot be checked, as there is no DNA. Looked up from germline, CDR1 is LGHNA and CDR2 is YSLEER. This CDR3 has 14 residues. This CDR3 reads CASSQEGTGNEQFF.

The genes are TRBV4-3 and TRBJ1-1; TCRdb proposes TRBD1, but this gene call is untestable without DNA. This CDR3 has 14 residues. CDR1 and CDR2 from the germline V gene are LGHNA and YSLEER. The CDR3: CASSQSGGQAEAFF.

This sequence joins TRBV15 and TRBJ2-5; the D call from TCRdb, TRBD2, cannot be confirmed without DNA. There are 15 residues in the CDR3. Germline CDR1 is LNHNV and CDR2 is YYDKDF (reference sequence). The CDR3 loop reads CATSRDRANQETQYF.

The rearrangement joins TRBV5-5 to TRBJ2-2. Germline assignment: CDR1 SGHKS and CDR2 YYEKEE (reference sequence). The CDR3 has 12 amino acids. CDR3 protein: CASNILAGELFF.

The chain employs TRBV5-4 and TRBJ1-5. This CDR3 region has 13 residues. Germline V gene sequence: CDR1 SGHNT, CDR2 YYREEE (reference sequence). Here the CDR3 reads CASSLDFNQPQHF.

This chain's CDR3 is CASSWPGAKYNEQFF. The chain combines TRBV6-6 with TRBJ2-1; TCRdb returns TRBD1, unconfirmable since there is no DNA. CDR3 length: 15 residues. Germline CDR1 and CDR2: MNHNY and SVGAGI (reference sequence).

The genes are TRBV29-1 and TRBJ2-1; TCRdb names TRBD2, which stays unverified in the absence of DNA. Germline lookup yields CDR1 SQVTM and CDR2 ANQGSEA. This CDR3 has 12 amino acids. This CDR3 reads CSVFSGGARQFF.

J is TRBJ2-7 and V is TRBV29-1. CDR1 SQVTM and CDR2 ANQGSEA come from the germline V gene. This CDR3 contains 12 residues. CDR3: CSVEDLSYEQYF.

The rearrangement links TRBV29-1 to TRBJ1-2; TCRdb calls TRBD1, which cannot be checked without DNA. CDR3 length equals 13 residues. CDR1 is SQVTM and CDR2 is ANQGSEA in the germline V gene. The CDR3 is CSVGGRGGRGYTF. Looking up the rest from reference TRBV29-1 and TRBJ1-2 gives the full variable domain: SAVISQKPSRDICQRGTSLTIQCQVDSQVTMMFWYRQQPGQSLTLIATANQGSEATYESGFVIDKFPISRPNLTFSTLTVSNMSPEDSSIYLCSVGGRGGRGYTFGSGTRLTVV.

The genes are TRBV10-3 and TRBJ1-1. The CDR3 is made up of 13 amino acids. Per the germline V gene, CDR1 is ENHRY and CDR2 is SYGVKD. The CDR3 loop reads CAISDRPNTEAFF.

This chain links TRBV5-1 with TRBJ2-2. The CDR3 extends over 13 amino acids. Germline V lookup: CDR1 SGHRS, CDR2 YFSETQ. CDR3 region: CASMQVYTGELFF.

This chain links TRBV29-1 with TRBJ2-1; the D gene TCRdb calls, TRBD2, cannot be checked with no DNA. CDR3 length: 14 amino acids. CDR1 SQVTM and CDR2 ANQGSEA come from the germline V gene. The CDR3 here is CSVSVAGAYNEQFF.

The gene calls are TRBV14 and TRBJ2-3; TCRdb reports TRBD1, a call that lacks DNA to check it against. CDR3 length equals 17 residues. CDR1 and CDR2 from the germline V gene are SGHDN and FVKESK. The CDR3 protein is CASSQARTAINTDTQYF.

This rearrangement joins TRBV27 to TRBJ1-1. The CDR3 is 14 residues long. The germline gives CDR1 MNHEY, CDR2 SMNVEV (reference sequence). CDR3 protein: CASSLQGYVTEAFF.

The CDR3 spells CSARDQVPKDWGTEAFF. The chain combines TRBV20-1 with TRBJ1-1. CDR1 is DFQATT and CDR2 is SNEGSKA in the germline V gene (reference sequence). CDR3 length: 17 amino acids.

This chain links TRBV7-8 with TRBJ1-2; TCRdb designates TRBD1, a call that cannot be tested without DNA. Germline V gene lookup returns CDR1 SGHVS and CDR2 FQNEAQ. CDR3 length equals 15 residues. This chain's CDR3 is CASSPGGPGAGGYTF.

The V and J genes are TRBV5-6 and TRBJ2-4; the D gene TCRdb calls, TRBD1, cannot be checked with no DNA. Germline CDR1 reads SGHDT; CDR2 reads YYEEEE. The CDR3 sequence is 18 residues long. The CDR3: CASSLGGPGGLAKNIQYF.

The gene calls are TRBV19 and TRBJ2-7. This CDR3 is built from 14 residues. CDR1 is LNHDA and CDR2 is SQIVND in the germline V gene (reference sequence). The chain's CDR3 is CASSTRLGPIEQYF.